These 4 T cell receptor beta chains came from one sample sequenced in a study of breast tumors, draining lymph nodes, adjacent tissues. One entry per CDR3 protein, called by TCRdb with MiXCR from the multiplex PCR reads. The table records about 22,000 distinct CDR3 sequences, roughly 55% of them present only once. Material for sequencing was breast tumor tissue. Receptors originate from a female donor with breast cancer. Some clones in this sample may be carry-over from other donors' samples.

By proportion, this clonotype is medium-sized. The rearrangement joins TRBV19 to TRBJ2-3; 7 bases agree with TRBD2. V was pared by 7 bases and J by 2 bases, with 9 bases of the junction left unmatched. The CDR3 runs to 15 residues. The germline V gene encodes CDR1 LNHDA and CDR2 SQIVND (reference sequence). As DNA, the CDR3 is TGTGCCAGTATCAGCAGCGGGGCCTCCACAGATACGCAGTATTTT. Encoded protein: CASISSGASTDTQYF.

This clonotype qualifies as medium-sized (0.01 to 0.1%). The V and J genes are TRBV20-1 and TRBJ1-5; tentatively, D is TRBD1 (5 bases). Trimming shortened V by 0 bases and J by 3 bases, and 6 bases separated the two germline ends. Germline lookup yields CDR1 DFQATT and CDR2 SNEGSKA (reference sequence). The CDR3 length is 13 residues. As DNA, the CDR3 is TGCAGTGCTAGAGAGGGGACCAATCAGCCCCAGCATTTT. This encodes CSAREGTNQPQHF.

The J gene is TRBJ2-1, the V gene TRBV20-1, with 9 bases lining up with TRBD2. CDR3 length: 17 residues. From germline, CDR1 is DFQATT and CDR2 SNEGSKA (reference sequence). Unmatched junction bases numbered 16, after V lost 3 bases and J lost 7 bases. This CDR3 is CSASIGGGSGSGNEQFF. CDR3 DNA: TGCAGTGCTAGCATCGGGGGGGGTAGCGGGAGTGGGAATGAGCAGTTCTTC.

In the case of this clonotype: No DNA is shown, since the ends of the CDR3 on it are uncertain; the CDR3 is the one TCRdb lists. The J gene is TRBJ1-6, the V gene TRBV7-2. Germline V CDR1 and CDR2: SGHTA, FQGNSA. Counting both end residues, the CDR3 totals 20 amino acids. The CDR3 loop is CDSSIYLCSVAEGSNSPLHF.